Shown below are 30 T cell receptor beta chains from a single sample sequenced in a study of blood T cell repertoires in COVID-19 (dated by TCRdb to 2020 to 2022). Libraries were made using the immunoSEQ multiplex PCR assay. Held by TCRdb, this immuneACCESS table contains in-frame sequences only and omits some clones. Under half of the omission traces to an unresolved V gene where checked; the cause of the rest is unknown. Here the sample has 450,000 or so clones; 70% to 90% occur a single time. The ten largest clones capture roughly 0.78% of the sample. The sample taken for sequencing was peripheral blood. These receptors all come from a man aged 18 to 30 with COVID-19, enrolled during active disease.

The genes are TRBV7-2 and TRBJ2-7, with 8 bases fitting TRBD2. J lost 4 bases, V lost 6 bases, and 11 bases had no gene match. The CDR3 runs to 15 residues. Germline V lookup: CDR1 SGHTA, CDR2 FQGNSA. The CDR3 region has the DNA TGTGCCAGCAGTTCACTAGGCGGGGGGCGTTACGAGCAGTACTTC. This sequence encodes CASSSLGGGRYEQYF. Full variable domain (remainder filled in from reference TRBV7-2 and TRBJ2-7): GAGVSQSPSNKVTEKGKDVELRCDPISGHTALYWYRQSLGQGLEFLIYFQGNSAPDKSGLPSDRFSAERTGGSVSTLTIQRTQQEDSAVYLCASSSLGGGRYEQYFGPGTRLTVT.

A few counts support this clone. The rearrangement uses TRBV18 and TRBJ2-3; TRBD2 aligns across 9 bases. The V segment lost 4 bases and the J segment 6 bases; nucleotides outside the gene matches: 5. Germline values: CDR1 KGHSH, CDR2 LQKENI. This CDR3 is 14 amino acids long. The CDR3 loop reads CASSLAGVADTQYF. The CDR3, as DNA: TGTGCCAGCTCACTAGCGGGGGTAGCGGATACGCAGTATTTT.

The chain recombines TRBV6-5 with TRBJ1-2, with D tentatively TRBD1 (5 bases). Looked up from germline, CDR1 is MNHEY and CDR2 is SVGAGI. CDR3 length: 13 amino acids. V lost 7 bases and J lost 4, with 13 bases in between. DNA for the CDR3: TGTGCCAGCACTTTCGGGGGTACCTATGGCTACACCTTC. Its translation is CASTFGGTYGYTF.

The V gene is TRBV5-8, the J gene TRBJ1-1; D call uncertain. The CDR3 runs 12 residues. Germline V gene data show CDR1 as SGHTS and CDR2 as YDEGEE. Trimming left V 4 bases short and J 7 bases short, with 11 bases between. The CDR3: CASSPPGDEAFF. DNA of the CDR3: TGTGCCAGCAGCCCCCCCGGGGATGAAGCTTTCTTT.

The CDR3 region has the DNA TGTGCCAGCAGTCTCTCCCCCGACAGGGCACACTCCTACGAGCAGTACTTC. As protein: CASSLSPDRAHSYEQYF. The rearrangement links TRBV27 to TRBJ2-7, with TRBD1 matching over 7 bases. This CDR3 region has 17 residues. CDR1 is MNHEY, CDR2 SMNVEV, per germline (reference sequence). Unmatched junction bases numbered 13, after V lost 5 bases and J lost 0 bases.

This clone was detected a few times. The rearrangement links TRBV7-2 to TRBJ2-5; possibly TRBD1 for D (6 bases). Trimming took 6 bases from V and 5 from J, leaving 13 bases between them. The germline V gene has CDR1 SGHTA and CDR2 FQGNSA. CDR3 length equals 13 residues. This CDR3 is CASRSQGGETQYF. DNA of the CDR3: TGTGCCAGCAGGTCACAGGGTGGGGAGACCCAGTACTTC.

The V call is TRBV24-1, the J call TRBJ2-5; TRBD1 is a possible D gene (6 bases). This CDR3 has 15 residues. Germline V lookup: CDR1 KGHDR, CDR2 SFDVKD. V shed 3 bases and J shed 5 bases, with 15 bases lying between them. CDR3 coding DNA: TGTGCCACCAGTGATGCGGACAGCTACATGGAGACCCAGTACTTC. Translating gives CATSDADSYMETQYF.

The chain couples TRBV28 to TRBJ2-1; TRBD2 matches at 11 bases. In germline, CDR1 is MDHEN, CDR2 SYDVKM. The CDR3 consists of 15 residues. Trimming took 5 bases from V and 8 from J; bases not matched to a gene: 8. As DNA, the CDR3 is TGTGCCAGCAGTCCCCGACTAGCGGGACTTTATGAGCAGTTCTTC. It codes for CASSPRLAGLYEQFF.

The CDR3 bases are TGCGCCAGCAGCTTAACCGGGAACCCCCAAGAGACCCAGTACTTC. Translated, it gives CASSLTGNPQETQYF. The chain couples TRBV5-1 to TRBJ2-5; D possibly corresponds to TRBD2 (5 bases). This CDR3 is built from 15 residues. The germline CDR1 and CDR2 sequences are SGHRS and YFSETQ. V lost 2 bases, J lost 1 base, and 12 bases lay in between.

The CDR3 coding sequence is TGTGCCAGCAGTTATTCTCGGACAGGGTTTTCCTACGAGCAGTACTTC. Translation gives CASSYSRTGFSYEQYF. The chain recombines TRBV6-5 with TRBJ2-7; 8 bases fit TRBD1. After removal of 3 bases from V and 1 base from J, the junction contained 8 bases not matched to a gene. The CDR3 is 16 amino acids. Germline assignment: CDR1 MNHEY and CDR2 SVGAGI.

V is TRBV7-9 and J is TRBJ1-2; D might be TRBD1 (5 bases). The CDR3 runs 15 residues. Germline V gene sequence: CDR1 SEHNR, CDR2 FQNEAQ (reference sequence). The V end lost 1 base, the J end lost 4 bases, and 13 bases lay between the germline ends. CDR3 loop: CASSLEGDFGYGYTF. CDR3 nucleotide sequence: TGTGCCAGCAGCTTAGAAGGGGATTTCGGCTATGGCTACACCTTC.

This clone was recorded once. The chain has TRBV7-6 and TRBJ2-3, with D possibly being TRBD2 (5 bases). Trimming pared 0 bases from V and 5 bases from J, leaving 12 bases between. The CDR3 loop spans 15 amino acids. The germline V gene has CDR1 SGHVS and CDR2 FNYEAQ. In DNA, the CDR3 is TGTGCCAGCAGCTTAGCCGGCGGGTACGGAGATACGCAGTATTTT. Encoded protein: CASSLAGGYGDTQYF.

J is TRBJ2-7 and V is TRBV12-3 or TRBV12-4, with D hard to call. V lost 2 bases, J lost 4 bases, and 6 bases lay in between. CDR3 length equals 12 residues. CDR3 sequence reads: CASSLSFYEQYF. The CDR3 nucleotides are TGTGCCAGCAGTTTATCCTTTTACGAGCAGTACTTC.

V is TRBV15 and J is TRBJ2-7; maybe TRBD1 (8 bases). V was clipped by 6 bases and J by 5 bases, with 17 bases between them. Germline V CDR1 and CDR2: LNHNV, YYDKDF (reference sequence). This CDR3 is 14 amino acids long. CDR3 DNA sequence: TGTGCCACCAGTCACAGCACAGGGGGGGACGAGCAGTACTTC. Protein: CATSHSTGGDEQYF.

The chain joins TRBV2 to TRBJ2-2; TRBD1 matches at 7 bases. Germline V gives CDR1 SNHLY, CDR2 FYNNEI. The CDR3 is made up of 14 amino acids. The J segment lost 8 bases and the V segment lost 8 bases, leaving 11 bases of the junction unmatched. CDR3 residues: CASCARTGEGELFF. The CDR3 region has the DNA TGTGCCAGCTGTGCTCGAACAGGGGAAGGGGAGCTGTTTTTT.

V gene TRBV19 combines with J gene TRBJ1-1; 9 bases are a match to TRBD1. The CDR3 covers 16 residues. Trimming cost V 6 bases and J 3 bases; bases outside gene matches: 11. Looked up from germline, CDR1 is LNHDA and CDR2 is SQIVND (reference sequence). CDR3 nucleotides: TGTGCCAGTAGGACCTCTCCGGGACAGGGTGACACTGAAGCTTTCTTT. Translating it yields CASRTSPGQGDTEAFF.

The CDR3 loop reads CASSYTGLRYGYTF. Here the CDR3 DNA reads TGTGCCAGCAGTTATACAGGGCTCCGTTATGGCTACACCTTC. The chain links TRBV27 to TRBJ1-2; D perhaps matches TRBD1 (6 bases). V lost 4 bases and J lost 5, with 14 bases in between. This CDR3 contains 14 residues. The germline V gene encodes CDR1 MNHEY and CDR2 SMNVEV (reference sequence).

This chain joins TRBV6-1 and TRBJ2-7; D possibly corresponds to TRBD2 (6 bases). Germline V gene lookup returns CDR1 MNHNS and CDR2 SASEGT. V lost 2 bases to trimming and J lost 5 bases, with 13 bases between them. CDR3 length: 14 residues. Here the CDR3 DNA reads TGTGCCAGCAGTGAACTTGGAGGGGCACACGAGCAGTACTTC. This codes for CASSELGGAHEQYF.

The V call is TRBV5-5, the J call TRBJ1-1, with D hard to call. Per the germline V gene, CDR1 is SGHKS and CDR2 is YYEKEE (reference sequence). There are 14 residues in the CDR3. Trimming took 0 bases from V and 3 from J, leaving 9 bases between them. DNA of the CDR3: TGTGCCAGCAGCTTGGGACCGAGGGACACTGAAGCTTTCTTT. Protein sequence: CASSLGPRDTEAFF.

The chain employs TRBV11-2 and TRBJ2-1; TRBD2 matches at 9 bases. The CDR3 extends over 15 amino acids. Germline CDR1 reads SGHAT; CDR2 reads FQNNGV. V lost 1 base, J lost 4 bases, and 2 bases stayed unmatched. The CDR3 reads CASSLGLAEYNEQFF. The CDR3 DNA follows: TGTGCCAGCAGCTTAGGACTAGCGGAGTACAATGAGCAGTTCTTC. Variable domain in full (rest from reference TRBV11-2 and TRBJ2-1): EAGVAQSPRYKIIEKRQSVAFWCNPISGHATLYWYQQILGQGPKLLIQFQNNGVVDDSQLPKDRFSAERLKGVDSTLKIQPAKLEDSAVYLCASSLGLAEYNEQFFGPGTRLTVL.

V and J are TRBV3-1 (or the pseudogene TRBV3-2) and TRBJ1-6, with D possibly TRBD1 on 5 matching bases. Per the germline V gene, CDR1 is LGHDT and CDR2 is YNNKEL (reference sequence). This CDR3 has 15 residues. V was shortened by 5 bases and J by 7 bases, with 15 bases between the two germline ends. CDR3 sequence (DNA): TGTGCCAGCAGCGATACGGGCCAGGGAAATTCACCCCTCCACTTT. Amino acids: CASSDTGQGNSPLHF.

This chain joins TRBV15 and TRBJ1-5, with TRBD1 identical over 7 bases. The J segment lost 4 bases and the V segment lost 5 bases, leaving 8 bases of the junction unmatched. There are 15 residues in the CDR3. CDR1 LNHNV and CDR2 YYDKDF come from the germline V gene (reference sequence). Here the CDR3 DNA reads TGTGCCACCAGCCGAGTTTTACAGGGGAATCAGCCCCAGCATTTT. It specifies CATSRVLQGNQPQHF. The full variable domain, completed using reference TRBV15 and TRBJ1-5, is DAMVIQNPRYQVTQFGKPVTLSCSQTLNHNVMYWYQQKSSQAPKLLFHYYDKDFNNEADTPDNFQSRRPNTSFCFLDIRSPGLGDTAMYLCATSRVLQGNQPQHFGDGTRLSIL.

The CDR3 spells CASSPGTSSTGELFF. The DNA for the CDR3 is TGTGCCAGCAGCCCAGGGACTAGCTCAACCGGGGAGCTGTTTTTT. The chain employs TRBV7-8 and TRBJ2-2; 9 bases map to TRBD2. Germline values: CDR1 SGHVS, CDR2 FQNEAQ. This CDR3 has 15 residues. V was clipped by 5 bases and J by 5 bases; unmatched bases: 6.

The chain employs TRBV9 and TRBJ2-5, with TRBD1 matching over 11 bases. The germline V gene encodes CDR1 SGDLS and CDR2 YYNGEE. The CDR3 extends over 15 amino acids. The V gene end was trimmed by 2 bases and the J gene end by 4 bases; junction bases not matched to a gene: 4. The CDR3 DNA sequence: TGTGCCAGCAGCGTGGGACAGGGGGATGGAGAGACCCAGTACTTC. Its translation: CASSVGQGDGETQYF.

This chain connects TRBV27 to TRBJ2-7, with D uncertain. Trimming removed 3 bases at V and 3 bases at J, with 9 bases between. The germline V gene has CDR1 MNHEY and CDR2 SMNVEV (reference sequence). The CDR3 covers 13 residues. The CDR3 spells CASSLAQDYEQYF. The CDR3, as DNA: TGTGCCAGCAGTTTGGCACAAGACTACGAGCAGTACTTC.

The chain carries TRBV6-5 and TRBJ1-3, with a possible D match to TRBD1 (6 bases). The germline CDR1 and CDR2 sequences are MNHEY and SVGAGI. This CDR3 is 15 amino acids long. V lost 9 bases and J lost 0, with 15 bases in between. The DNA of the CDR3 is TGTGCCAGTATCAGGGGCCCAAACTCTGGAAACACCATATATTTT. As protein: CASIRGPNSGNTIYF.

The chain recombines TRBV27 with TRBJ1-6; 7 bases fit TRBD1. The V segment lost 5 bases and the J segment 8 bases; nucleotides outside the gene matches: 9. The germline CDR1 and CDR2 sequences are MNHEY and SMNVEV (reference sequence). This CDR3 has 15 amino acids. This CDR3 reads CASSTMPGGYSPLHF. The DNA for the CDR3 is TGTGCCAGCAGTACCATGCCAGGGGGGTATTCACCCCTCCACTTT.

The CDR3 reads CASGAGTSGPRNEQFF. As DNA, the CDR3 is TGTGCTAGTGGTGCGGGGACTAGCGGGCCCCGCAATGAGCAGTTCTTC. The V gene is TRBV12-5, the J gene TRBJ2-1, with 12 bases fitting TRBD2. This CDR3 comprises 16 residues. Trimming at V came to 5 bases and at J to 6 bases, leaving 8 bases not matched to a gene. CDR1 LGHNT and CDR2 FRNRAP come from the germline V gene. The full variable domain, with the rest looked up from reference TRBV12-5 and TRBJ2-1, is DARVTQTPRHKVTEMGQEVTMRCQPILGHNTVFWYRQTMMQGLELLAYFRNRAPLDDSGMPKDRFSAEMPDATLATLKIQPSEPRDSAVYFCASGAGTSGPRNEQFFGPGTRLTVL.

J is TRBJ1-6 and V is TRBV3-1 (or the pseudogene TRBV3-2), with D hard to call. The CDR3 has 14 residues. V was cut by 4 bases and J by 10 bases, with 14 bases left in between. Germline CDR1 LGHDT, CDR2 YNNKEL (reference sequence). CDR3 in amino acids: CASSLGGLGSPLHF. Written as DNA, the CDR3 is TGTGCCAGCAGCCTGGGAGGGTTGGGCTCACCCCTCCACTTT.

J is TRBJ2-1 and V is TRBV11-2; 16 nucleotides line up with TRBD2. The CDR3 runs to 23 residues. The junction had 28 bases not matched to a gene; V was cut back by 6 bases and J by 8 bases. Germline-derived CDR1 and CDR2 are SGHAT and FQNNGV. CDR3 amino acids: CASSWPQGTSGGAIIEAWDEQFF. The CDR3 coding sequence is TGTGCCAGCAGTTGGCCTCAAGGGACTAGCGGGGGGGCCATCATAGAGGCGTGGGATGAGCAGTTCTTC.